One and the same sample provided the 22 T cell receptor beta chains below, sequenced in a study of blood T cell repertoires in COVID-19. Sequencing was performed with immunoSEQ multiplex PCR; in TCRdb, only in-frame clones are kept and a portion is missing. The table includes 250,000 or so clones, 70% to 80% detected once. Sequencing was performed on peripheral blood. The receptors originated from an elderly woman with acute or convalescent COVID-19.

The chain combines TRBV3-1 (or the pseudogene TRBV3-2) with TRBJ2-1, with a weak D call TRBD2 (6 bases). There are 16 residues in the CDR3. Germline V gene data show CDR1 as LGHDT and CDR2 as YNNKEL (reference sequence). V lost 5 bases, J lost 3 bases, and 17 bases lay in between. The CDR3 nucleotides are TGTGCCAGCAGCGCCGACTCTAGCGCTCACTACAATGAGCAGTTCTTC. This gives the protein CASSADSSAHYNEQFF.

This clone was recorded only once. This chain connects TRBV29-1 to TRBJ2-5; 12 bases fit TRBD1. CDR3 length: 15 residues. V shed 6 bases and J 5 bases; nucleotides not matched to a gene: 10. Germline V gene lookup returns CDR1 SQVTM and CDR2 ANQGSEA. CDR3 loop: CSVDRDRGRGETQYF. The CDR3 DNA sequence: TGCAGCGTGGACCGGGACAGGGGGCGCGGGGAGACCCAGTACTTC.

The chain has TRBV19 and TRBJ1-1; TRBD1 is a possible D gene (6 bases). CDR1 LNHDA and CDR2 SQIVND come from the germline V gene (reference sequence). The length of the CDR3 is 14 residues. Trimming removed 7 bases from V and 4 bases from J, with 16 bases in between. In nucleotides, the CDR3 is TGTGCCAGTACCATAAAACAGGGAACCACTGAAGCTTTCTTT. Protein: CASTIKQGTTEAFF.

This chain uses TRBV6-1 with TRBJ1-3, with D maybe TRBD1 (6 bases). The V gene's germline CDR1 is MNHNS and CDR2 SASEGT. The CDR3 is 13 residues long. Trimming left V 1 base short and J 6 bases short, with 7 bases between. The CDR3 here is CASSEGTANTIYF. DNA for the CDR3: TGTGCCAGCAGTGAAGGGACAGCAAACACCATATATTTT.

Remarks on this clone: The identical CDR3 is also encoded by other nucleotide sequences in the sample. J is TRBJ1-2 and V is TRBV7-2, with D maybe TRBD1 (5 bases). Germline V lookup: CDR1 SGHTA, CDR2 FQGNSA. This CDR3 comprises 15 residues. Trimming removed 1 base from V and 1 base from J, with 10 bases in between. CDR3 nucleotides: TGTGCCAGCAGCTTAGTTCAGGGTGGTAACTATGGCTACACCTTC. Its translation is CASSLVQGGNYGYTF.

This clone appeared once. J is TRBJ1-1 and V is TRBV3-1 (or the pseudogene TRBV3-2); D is undetermined. The CDR3 runs to 17 residues. Trimming took off 0 bases at V and 5 bases at J, with 19 bases between the two ends. CDR1 is LGHDT, CDR2 YNNKEL, per germline (reference sequence). Here the CDR3 DNA reads TGTGCCAGCAGCCAAGATTTTTACGTCATCTCGAGGACTGAAGCTTTCTTT. Its translation: CASSQDFYVISRTEAFF.

The chain joins TRBV5-1 to TRBJ2-1; 7 bases fit TRBD2. Trimming removed 0 bases from V and 0 bases from J; junction bases left unmatched: 3. The V gene's germline CDR1 is SGHRS and CDR2 YFSETQ. The CDR3 runs to 16 residues. The CDR3 coding sequence is TGCGCCAGCAGCTTGGCGGGCGGGAGCTCCTACAATGAGCAGTTCTTC. It yields the protein CASSLAGGSSYNEQFF.

The CDR3 DNA sequence: TGTGCCAGCAGCGACCCCCGGGGCGGGGACACTGAAGCTTTCTTT. As protein: CASSDPRGGDTEAFF. V and J are TRBV25-1 and TRBJ1-1, with D possibly TRBD1 on 5 matching bases. In germline, CDR1 is MGHDK, CDR2 SYGVNS. V lost 6 bases, J lost 3 bases, and 17 bases lay in between. The CDR3 covers 15 residues.

This clone showed up just once. The rearrangement links TRBV19 to TRBJ1-2; a possible D gene is TRBD1 (6 bases). V lost 3 bases and J 4 bases, leaving 15 bases between the germline ends. This CDR3 is 15 amino acids long. Germline CDR1 reads LNHDA; CDR2 reads SQIVND (reference sequence). The CDR3 DNA reads TGTGCCAGTAGTATGCGGAAGGGGGTGAGCTATGGCTACACCTTC. It yields the protein CASSMRKGVSYGYTF.

This chain connects TRBV29-1 to TRBJ2-1, with 8 positions matching TRBD2. Germline V gene sequence: CDR1 SQVTM, CDR2 ANQGSEA. V was clipped by 3 bases and J by 1 base; unmatched bases: 5. This CDR3 has 15 residues. In DNA form, the CDR3 reads TGCAGCGTTGACGGGGGGGGCATATCCTACAATGAGCAGTTCTTC. Its protein is CSVDGGGISYNEQFF.

The CDR3 DNA reads TGTGCCAGCAGTGACGACCCTTGGAGCAATGAGCAGTTCTTC. This sequence encodes CASSDDPWSNEQFF. V usage is TRBV6-1 and J usage is TRBJ2-1; no firm D call. The CDR3 length is 14 residues. Between the trimmed V and J ends, which lost 3 bases and 6 bases, there was a span of 12 bases. Looked up from germline, CDR1 is MNHNS and CDR2 is SASEGT.

V is TRBV11-2 and J is TRBJ2-7; TRBD2 agrees at 13 bases. The CDR3 runs to 17 residues. Germline values: CDR1 SGHAT, CDR2 FQNNGV. The junction had 5 bases not matched to a gene; V was cut back by 1 base and J by 2 bases. The CDR3 DNA is TGTGCCAGCAGCTTAGGGACTAGCGGGAGCCGGGCCTACGAGCAGTACTTC. Translation: CASSLGTSGSRAYEQYF.

This chain uses TRBV5-1 with TRBJ2-2, with D perhaps TRBD1 (5 bases). Germline assignment: CDR1 SGHRS and CDR2 YFSETQ. Trimming removed 6 bases from V and 6 bases from J, with 15 bases in between. This CDR3 region has 14 residues. This chain's CDR3 is CASKPIQGPGELFF. DNA for the CDR3: TGCGCCAGCAAACCCATTCAGGGCCCCGGGGAGCTGTTTTTT. The whole variable domain, filled in from reference TRBV5-1 and TRBJ2-2, reads KAGVTQTPRYLIKTRGQQVTLSCSPISGHRSVSWYQQTPGQGLQFLFEYFSETQRNKGNFPGRFSGRQFSNSRSEMNVSTLELGDSALYLCASKPIQGPGELFFGEGSRLTVL.

The chain uses TRBV3-1 (or the pseudogene TRBV3-2) and TRBJ2-3; TRBD2 aligns across 9 bases. Germline V gene lookup returns CDR1 LGHDT and CDR2 YNNKEL (reference sequence). This CDR3 is built from 15 residues. V trimming: 6 bases; J trimming: 2 bases; junction bases outside the gene matches: 6. CDR3 region: CASRPRGGPTDTQYF. CDR3 bases: TGTGCCAGCAGGCCGCGGGGGGGCCCCACAGATACGCAGTATTTT.

The chain couples TRBV2 to TRBJ2-3; TRBD2 is a possible D gene (5 bases). The CDR3 consists of 13 residues. The germline V and J ends were trimmed by 7 bases and 3 bases, with 11 bases remaining between them. The germline V gene encodes CDR1 SNHLY and CDR2 FYNNEI. CDR3 in amino acids: CASTSRRTDTQYF. CDR3 nucleotide sequence: TGTGCCAGCACATCCCGGAGGACAGATACGCAGTATTTT.

The chain joins TRBV6-2 or TRBV6-3 to TRBJ1-5; D is perhaps TRBD1 (5 bases). Trimming pared 3 bases from V and 4 bases from J, leaving 7 bases between. Germline CDR1 MNHEY, CDR2 SVGEGT. The CDR3 length is 13 residues. Written as DNA, the CDR3 is TGTGCCAGCAGTTATGGGGGGAATCAGCCCCAGCATTTT. Protein product: CASSYGGNQPQHF.

This clone was counted only a few times. This chain links TRBV6-6 with TRBJ2-3, with 14 nucleotides matching TRBD2. The CDR3 is 16 residues long. V lost 7 bases to trimming and J lost 6 bases; unmatched junction nucleotides: 9. Germline assignment: CDR1 MNHNY and CDR2 SVGAGI (reference sequence). CDR3 in amino acids: CASTLGLAGGSDTQYF. The CDR3 region has the DNA TGTGCCAGCACCCTTGGACTAGCGGGGGGTTCCGATACGCAGTATTTT.

The rearrangement links TRBV30 to TRBJ2-3; TRBD1 aligns across 9 bases. V dropped 2 bases and J dropped 4; count of bases not matched to a gene: 16. CDR1 GTSNPN and CDR2 SVGIG come from the germline V gene (reference sequence). CDR3 length: 18 amino acids. This chain's CDR3 is CAWSPTTFTGTGPDTQYF. The CDR3 DNA reads TGTGCCTGGAGTCCTACAACATTCACCGGGACAGGGCCAGATACGCAGTATTTT.

The genes are TRBV5-1 and TRBJ1-4; 7 bases are shared with TRBD1. From germline, CDR1 is SGHRS and CDR2 YFSETQ. The CDR3 covers 16 residues. J was trimmed by 5 bases and V by 4 bases; bases with no gene match: 11. CDR3 region: CASSRQGKELNEKLFF. CDR3 nucleotides: TGCGCCAGCAGCCGACAGGGAAAGGAGCTCAATGAAAAACTGTTTTTT.

V and J are TRBV18 and TRBJ1-4; D is ambiguous. Trimming pared 4 bases from V and 4 bases from J, leaving 16 bases between. Germline V gives CDR1 KGHSH, CDR2 LQKENI. This CDR3 has 16 amino acids. The CDR3 spells CASSLSPPVINEKLFF. DNA of the CDR3: TGTGCCAGCTCACTATCACCCCCGGTGATTAATGAAAAACTGTTTTTT.

The genes are TRBV7-2 and TRBJ2-1; a weak D match, TRBD2 (5 bases). The germline V gene has CDR1 SGHTA and CDR2 FQGNSA. The V end was cut by 1 base, the J end by 4 bases, with 17 bases between. The CDR3 loop spans 17 amino acids. CDR3: CASSLVRALEVYNEQFF. CDR3 nucleotide sequence: TGTGCCAGCAGCTTAGTACGGGCCCTGGAGGTTTACAATGAGCAGTTCTTC.

The chain is built from TRBV3-1 (or the pseudogene TRBV3-2) and TRBJ1-2; 10 nucleotides line up with TRBD1. The CDR3 runs to 14 residues. The ends lost 3 bases at V and 5 bases at J; junction bases unmatched: 3. Per the germline V gene, CDR1 is LGHDT and CDR2 is YNNKEL (reference sequence). CDR3 sequence (DNA): TGTGCCAGCAGCCAGTGGGACAGGGGTTATGGCTACACCTTC. This gives the protein CASSQWDRGYGYTF.